Below are 22 T cell receptor beta chains sequenced from a single sample in a study of graft-versus-host responses after intestinal transplantation. These receptors have no identified antigens. Libraries were prepared by immunoSEQ multiplex PCR; TCRdb keeps only in-frame clonotypes and omits some of them. The sample lists about 88,000 clones, approximately 94% seen once, with approximately 0.2% in the top ten. This material consisted of unstimulated CD4+ T cells sorted from spleen or lymph node cells, taken before transplant. The origin of the receptors is a human donor who was the organ donor for an intestinal transplant.

The chain carries TRBV6-5 and TRBJ1-5, with D possibly matching TRBD1 (6 bases). This CDR3 has 15 amino acids. Germline CDR1 is MNHEY and CDR2 is SVGAGI. Trimming took 2 bases from V and 3 from J, leaving 11 bases between them. This chain's CDR3 is CASSYGGGPNQPQHF. The CDR3 nucleotides read TGTGCCAGCAGTTACGGAGGGGGGCCCAATCAGCCCCAGCATTTT.

This clone is a singleton in its sample. The gene calls are TRBV18 and TRBJ1-2; D not certain. Germline loops: CDR1 KGHSH, CDR2 LQKENI. Trimming cost V 3 bases and J 2 bases, with 13 bases left between them. The CDR3 runs 15 residues. CDR3 amino acids: CASSPTTTPNYGYTF. Here the CDR3 DNA reads TGTGCCAGCTCACCGACCACGACACCGAACTATGGCTACACCTTC.

V and J are TRBV5-1 and TRBJ2-1; D call uncertain. V was trimmed by 0 bases and J by 10 bases, leaving 11 bases between them. Germline V gene lookup returns CDR1 SGHRS and CDR2 YFSETQ. This CDR3 is built from 13 residues. The DNA of the CDR3 is TGCGCCAGCAGCTTGGGTGCCAGGATGGAGCAGTTCTTC. Protein: CASSLGARMEQFF.

CDR3 loop: CASIPLTGEAFF. The CDR3 nucleotides read TGTGCCAGTATTCCCCTGACAGGGGAAGCTTTCTTT. The chain employs TRBV19 and TRBJ1-1; TRBD1 aligns across 7 bases. The germline V gene has CDR1 LNHDA and CDR2 SQIVND (reference sequence). The V gene end was trimmed by 7 bases and the J gene end by 8 bases; junction bases not matched to a gene: 7. This CDR3 comprises 12 residues. The variable domain in full, completed from reference TRBV19 and TRBJ1-1, reads DGGITQSPKYLFRKEGQNVTLSCEQNLNHDAMYWYRQDPGQGLRLIYYSQIVNDFQKGDIAEGYSVSREKKESFPLTVTSAQKNPTAFYLCASIPLTGEAFFGQGTRLTVV.

The rearrangement links TRBV27 to TRBJ1-5; tentative D call: TRBD1 (6 bases). This CDR3 is built from 15 residues. Per germline, CDR1 MNHEY and CDR2 SMNVEV (reference sequence). The V end was cut by 7 bases, the J end by 1 base, with 14 bases between. DNA for the CDR3: TGTGCCAGCAACACTAGGGGGGGCAGCAATCAGCCCCAGCATTTT. This codes for CASNTRGGSNQPQHF.

The chain has TRBV27 and TRBJ2-2; no reliable D call. V was shortened by 5 bases and J by 1 base, with 2 bases between the two germline ends. The CDR3 contains 12 residues. Germline-derived CDR1 and CDR2 are MNHEY and SMNVEV (reference sequence). The CDR3: CASSLNTGELFF. The DNA for the CDR3 is TGTGCCAGCAGTCTGAACACCGGGGAGCTGTTTTTT.

This sequence joins TRBV15 and TRBJ2-1; TRBD1 or TRBD2 may be the D gene (5 bases each). CDR1 and CDR2 from the germline V gene are LNHNV and YYDKDF (reference sequence). V lost 0 bases to trimming and J lost 7 bases, with 13 bases between them. This CDR3 is 15 amino acids long. In nucleotides, the CDR3 is TGTGCCACCAGCAGAGATCGTGGGGGTCCGAATGAGCAGTTCTTC. Protein sequence: CATSRDRGGPNEQFF.

This chain connects TRBV19 to TRBJ1-1; a possible D gene is TRBD1 (5 bases). Germline V CDR1 and CDR2: LNHDA, SQIVND (reference sequence). Between the trimmed V and J ends, which lost 7 bases and 0 bases, there was a span of 9 bases. CDR3 length: 13 residues. The CDR3 coding sequence is TGTGCCAGTAAAGGGGTTATGAACACTGAAGCTTTCTTT. Amino acid sequence: CASKGVMNTEAFF.

The chain joins TRBV13 to TRBJ2-2; D not certain. This CDR3 spans 18 amino acids. Deletions cut 4 bases from V and 0 bases from J, with 18 bases between. Germline loops: CDR1 PRHDT, CDR2 FYEKMQ (reference sequence). This chain's CDR3 is CASSSAGLMRTNTGELFF. DNA for the CDR3: TGTGCCAGCAGCTCCGCCGGGCTGATGCGTACGAACACCGGGGAGCTGTTTTTT. The variable domain in full, completed from reference TRBV13 and TRBJ2-2, reads AAGVIQSPRHLIKEKRETATLKCYPIPRHDTVYWYQQGPGQDPQFLISFYEKMQSDKGSIPDRFSAQQFSDYHSELNMSSLELGDSALYFCASSSAGLMRTNTGELFFGEGSRLTVL.

The chain has TRBV11-3 and TRBJ2-3; no clear D. Germline V gene data show CDR1 as SGHNT and CDR2 as YENEEA. The CDR3 has 12 amino acids. V was trimmed by 0 bases and J by 6 bases, leaving 4 bases between them. The CDR3 here is CASSLDSDTQYF. The CDR3 region has the DNA TGTGCCAGCAGCTTAGACTCGGATACGCAGTATTTT. The full variable domain, rest sourced from reference TRBV11-3 and TRBJ2-3, is EAGVVQSPRYKIIEKKQPVAFWCNPISGHNTLYWYLQNLGQGPELLIRYENEEAVDDSQLPKDRFSAERLKGVDSTLKIQPAELGDSAVYLCASSLDSDTQYFGPGTRLTVL.

This chain uses TRBV7-9 with TRBJ1-1; 7 bases align to TRBD1. The junction had 1 base not matched to a gene; V was cut back by 5 bases and J by 1 base. Looked up from germline, CDR1 is SEHNR and CDR2 is FQNEAQ (reference sequence). The CDR3 length is 13 residues. The CDR3, as DNA: TGTGCCAGCAGCCGGACAGGGAACACTGAAGCTTTCTTT. It specifies CASSRTGNTEAFF.

The gene calls are TRBV5-1 and TRBJ1-6, with D hard to call. CDR1 and CDR2 (germline): SGHRS, YFSETQ. CDR3 length: 15 amino acids. The V end lost 6 bases, the J end lost 6 bases, and 16 bases lay between the germline ends. CDR3: CASIGGPTANSPLHF. The CDR3 DNA reads as TGCGCCAGCATTGGAGGTCCCACGGCTAATTCACCCCTCCACTTT.

The rearrangement joins TRBV18 to TRBJ1-1; possible D gene TRBD1, 5 bases. Trimming pared 3 bases from V and 1 base from J, leaving 9 bases between. CDR3 length equals 14 residues. Germline V gene sequence: CDR1 KGHSH, CDR2 LQKENI. The CDR3 coding sequence is TGTGCCAGCTCACCGGGACTTCCGAACACTGAAGCTTTCTTT. It specifies CASSPGLPNTEAFF.

The chain couples TRBV6-5 to TRBJ2-7, with D possibly being TRBD2 (5 bases). CDR3 size: 15 residues. The V gene lost 6 bases and the J gene lost 4 bases, with 19 bases spanning the gap. CDR1 and CDR2 (germline): MNHEY, SVGAGI. The CDR3 spells CASSRNPGKHYEQYF. The DNA of the CDR3 is TGTGCCAGCAGCAGAAATCCGGGAAAACATTACGAGCAGTACTTC.

J is TRBJ2-3 and V is TRBV9, with no clear D. The germline CDR1 and CDR2 sequences are SGDLS and YYNGEE. V was shortened by 4 bases and J by 1 base, with 13 bases between the two germline ends. The CDR3 sequence is 15 residues long. In DNA, the CDR3 is TGTGCCAGCAGCTTCGTTATCGGTGGCACAGATACGCAGTATTTT. Translation gives CASSFVIGGTDTQYF.

This clone was picked up one time. The V gene is TRBV2, the J gene TRBJ2-7; 9 bases fit TRBD1. The trim removed 6 bases at V and 7 bases at J, leaving 7 bases unmatched. The germline V gene has CDR1 SNHLY and CDR2 FYNNEI. The CDR3 extends over 13 amino acids. CDR3: CASSPDRGVEQYF. CDR3 sequence (DNA): TGTGCCAGCAGCCCCGACAGGGGGGTAGAGCAGTACTTC.

This chain joins TRBV5-8 and TRBJ1-2; D call uncertain. Germline CDR1 is SGHTS and CDR2 is YDEGEE. This CDR3 contains 12 residues. V was pared by 0 bases and J by 3 bases, with 3 bases between. CDR3: CASSLGHYGYTF. The CDR3 nucleotides are TGTGCCAGCAGCTTGGGACACTATGGCTACACCTTC.

This chain joins TRBV2 and TRBJ2-1; 13 nucleotides line up with TRBD2. Per the germline V gene, CDR1 is SNHLY and CDR2 is FYNNEI. This CDR3 comprises 15 residues. With 5 bases clipped from V and 4 bases from J, the junction kept 2 bases outside the gene matches. The CDR3 DNA reads as TGTGCCAGCAGTACTAGCGGGGGGGCTTACAATGAGCAGTTCTTC. This gives the protein CASSTSGGAYNEQFF. Full variable domain (missing parts from reference TRBV2 and TRBJ2-1): EPEVTQTPSHQVTQMGQEVILRCVPISNHLYFYWYRQILGQKVEFLVSFYNNEISEKSEIFDDQFSVERPDGSNFTLKIRSTKLEDSAMYFCASSTSGGAYNEQFFGPGTRLTVL.

V and J are TRBV6-6 and TRBJ2-3; no firm D call. Germline V gene data show CDR1 as MNHNY and CDR2 as SVGAGI (reference sequence). V was pared by 4 bases and J by 4 bases, with 6 bases between. The CDR3 runs 12 residues. The CDR3 nucleotides read TGTGCCAGCAGTTCTACCCCAGATACGCAGTATTTT. Protein: CASSSTPDTQYF.

CDR3 loop: CASGRTRLETQYF. The DNA of the CDR3 is TGTGCCAGTGGACGGACAAGGCTTGAGACCCAGTACTTC. This rearrangement joins TRBV19 to TRBJ2-5, with a tentative D call TRBD1 (5 bases). V was cut by 8 bases and J by 5 bases, with 15 bases left in between. The CDR3 runs to 13 residues. The germline V gene encodes CDR1 LNHDA and CDR2 SQIVND (reference sequence).

The chain employs TRBV2 and TRBJ1-6; the D is unclear. V was shortened by 8 bases and J by 8 bases, with 13 bases between the two germline ends. Germline CDR1 reads SNHLY; CDR2 reads FYNNEI. This CDR3 contains 13 residues. CDR3 bases: TGTGCCAGCCAGACTTGGGCGGATTCACCCCTCCACTTT. Translated, it gives CASQTWADSPLHF. The variable domain in full, completed from reference TRBV2 and TRBJ1-6, reads EPEVTQTPSHQVTQMGQEVILRCVPISNHLYFYWYRQILGQKVEFLVSFYNNEISEKSEIFDDQFSVERPDGSNFTLKIRSTKLEDSAMYFCASQTWADSPLHFGNGTRLTVT.

The V and J genes are TRBV6-5 and TRBJ1-5, with D perhaps TRBD1 (5 bases). CDR1 is MNHEY, CDR2 SVGAGI, per germline. There are 16 residues in the CDR3. V gave up 0 bases and J gave up 2 bases, with 11 bases separating them. The DNA for the CDR3 is TGTGCCAGCAGTTACTCCGGGGGGGATCGCAATCAGCCCCAGCATTTT. Protein sequence: CASSYSGGDRNQPQHF.